This T cell receptor beta chain was observed in a study of blood T cell repertoires in COVID-19. Using immunoSEQ multiplex PCR, the repertoire was profiled, and TCRdb retains in-frame clones only, with some absent. The sample records some 150,000 clones, about 88% being singletons. The germline V gene has CDR1 SEHNR and CDR2 FQNEAQ (reference sequence). V lost 2 bases and J 8 bases, leaving 12 bases between the germline ends. The CDR3 contains 14 residues. Sequenced input: PBMCs or T cells enriched from blood (not recorded which). This receptor was taken from a woman under 30 who had recovered from COVID-19. The rearrangement uses TRBV7-9 and TRBJ1-4; D not certain. The CDR3 spells CASSLLVPGEKLFF. The CDR3 nucleotides read TGTGCCAGCAGCTTATTGGTCCCAGGCGAAAAACTGTTTTTT.